These 19 T cell receptor beta chains came from one sample sequenced in a study of neurological immune-mediated disorders. TCRdb ran MiXCR on the 5' RACE reads and lists one entry per CDR3 protein. The sample includes 35,000 to 45,000 distinct CDR3 sequences, roughly an eighth of them seen just once. The sequencing input was PBMCs. These receptors came from a woman in her 50s with HTLV-1-associated myelopathy (HAM/TSP).

This clonotype was seen many times. The chain carries TRBV21-1 and TRBJ2-1; the D call TRBD1 from the table was never checked on the DNA. TRBV21-1 is a documented pseudogene. The CDR3 has 12 amino acids. The CDR3 here is CANQNREHEQFF. CDR3 bases: TGTGCCAACCAAAACAGGGAGCATGAGCAGTTCTTC.

The rearrangement uses TRBV7-2 and TRBJ2-1; D not resolved. In germline, CDR1 is SGHTA, CDR2 FQGNSA. Trimming cost V 4 bases and J 7 bases, with 17 bases left between them. This CDR3 is 15 amino acids long. The CDR3 protein is CASSSTSRIGNEQFF. The CDR3 bases are TGTGCCAGCAGCTCCACCTCCAGGATCGGGAATGAGCAGTTCTTC.

This clonotype was seen repeatedly, ten times or more. The gene calls are TRBV5-1 and TRBJ1-1, with D possibly matching TRBD1 (5 bases). The CDR3 contains 14 residues. V was trimmed by 2 bases and J by 4 bases, leaving 12 bases between them. Germline lookup yields CDR1 SGHRS and CDR2 YFSETQ. CDR3 sequence reads: CASSFGAGGTEAFF. Here the CDR3 DNA reads TGCGCCAGCAGCTTTGGGGCCGGGGGCACTGAAGCTTTCTTT.

This clonotype came up many times. J is TRBJ2-2 and V is TRBV7-8; 8 nucleotides match TRBD2. The ends lost 5 bases at V and 1 base at J; junction bases unmatched: 6. The germline gives CDR1 SGHVS, CDR2 FQNEAQ. The CDR3 contains 16 residues. In nucleotides, the CDR3 is TGTGCCAGCAGCCCCGCGGGGGGTCGGAACACCGGGGAGCTGTTTTTT. It is translated as CASSPAGGRNTGELFF.

Many counts were recorded for this clonotype. V usage is TRBV6-5 and J usage is TRBJ2-5; D is ambiguous. The CDR3 extends over 15 amino acids. Germline CDR1 MNHEY, CDR2 SVGAGI. Trimming left V 6 bases short and J 2 bases short, with 16 bases between. The CDR3 is CASSPSGTEQETQYF. The CDR3 DNA sequence: TGTGCCAGCAGCCCTTCCGGTACAGAACAAGAGACCCAGTACTTC.

This clonotype was seen repeatedly, ten times or more. V usage is TRBV27 and J usage is TRBJ2-5, with 10 bases aligning to TRBD1. Germline CDR1 MNHEY, CDR2 SMNVEV (reference sequence). The CDR3 has 14 amino acids. After removal of 4 bases from V and 4 bases from J, the junction contained 3 bases not matched to a gene. The CDR3 DNA reads as TGTGCCAGCAGTTCGGGACAGGGGAGAGAGACCCAGTACTTC. Protein sequence: CASSSGQGRETQYF.

This clonotype has ten or more counts. The J gene is TRBJ2-5, the V gene TRBV4-3; the D gene is possibly TRBD1 (5 bases). The CDR3 extends over 15 amino acids. Germline V lookup: CDR1 LGHNA, CDR2 YSLEER. The V end lost 1 base, the J end lost 4 bases, and 13 bases lay between the germline ends. In DNA form, the CDR3 reads TGCGCCAGCAGCCAAGTACTGGGGCCTCCAGAGACCCAGTACTTC. It encodes CASSQVLGPPETQYF.

This clonotype appeared many times. The CDR3 here is CASSLAGRSEQYV. CDR3 nucleotide sequence: TGCGCCAGCAGCTTGGCCGGGCGGAGCGAGCAGTACGTC. The chain couples TRBV5-1 to TRBJ2-7; D call uncertain. The ends were cut back, 0 bases at V and 6 bases at J, with 10 bases in the middle. The CDR3 has 13 residues. CDR1 and CDR2 (germline): SGHRS, YFSETQ.

This clonotype turned up a few times. The chain uses TRBV29-1 and TRBJ2-6; 8 bases line up with TRBD1. This CDR3 region has 16 residues. The trim removed 7 bases at V and 0 bases at J, leaving 8 bases unmatched. The germline gives CDR1 SQVTM, CDR2 ANQGSEA. The CDR3 DNA follows: TGCAGCGCAGGACAGGGTCAGAACTCTGGGGCCAACGTCCTGACTTTC. It is translated as CSAGQGQNSGANVLTF.

This clonotype was seen at least ten times. This chain joins TRBV10-3 and TRBJ2-7, with TRBD2 as a possible D gene (6 bases). The ends were cut back, 6 bases at V and 2 bases at J, with 20 bases in the middle. This CDR3 has 16 amino acids. The germline V gene has CDR1 ENHRY and CDR2 SYGVKD. CDR3 sequence reads: CAISLWGDALTYEQYF. The CDR3 bases are TGTGCCATCAGCCTTTGGGGGGATGCGCTAACCTACGAGCAGTACTTC.

J is TRBJ2-1 and V is TRBV12-3 or TRBV12-4, with D perhaps matching TRBD2 (5 bases). Trimming shortened V by 3 bases and J by 2 bases, and 11 bases separated the two germline ends. The length of the CDR3 is 15 residues. Written as DNA, the CDR3 is TGTGCCAGCAGTTTCTTATCGGGGACCTACAATGAGCAGTTCTTC. Amino acids: CASSFLSGTYNEQFF.

Ten or more counts support this clonotype. The chain joins TRBV5-1 to TRBJ2-1, with 14 bases matching TRBD2. This CDR3 comprises 17 residues. With 1 base clipped from V and 8 bases from J, the junction kept 8 bases outside the gene matches. The V gene's germline CDR1 is SGHRS and CDR2 YFSETQ. CDR3 residues: CASSLRLAGGPWDEQFF. CDR3 in DNA: TGCGCCAGCAGCTTGCGACTAGCGGGGGGGCCATGGGATGAGCAGTTCTTC. The variable domain in full, with the rest retrieved from reference TRBV5-1 and TRBJ2-1, is KAGVTQTPRYLIKTRGQQVTLSCSPISGHRSVSWYQQTPGQGLQFLFEYFSETQRNKGNFPGRFSGRQFSNSRSEMNVSTLELGDSALYLCASSLRLAGGPWDEQFFGPGTRLTVL.

This clonotype was counted at least ten times. This CDR3 is CASSLAGGTGLDYGYTF. The CDR3, as DNA: TGCGCCAGCAGCTTGGCCGGCGGGACAGGGCTTGACTATGGCTACACCTTC. The chain has TRBV5-1 and TRBJ1-2, with TRBD1 identical over 9 bases. Germline loops: CDR1 SGHRS, CDR2 YFSETQ. The V and J ends lost 0 bases and 3 bases, in that order; junction bases with no gene match: 9. This CDR3 spans 17 amino acids.

This clonotype has ten or more counts. The V call is TRBV10-1, the J call TRBJ2-7; D may be TRBD1 (6 bases). With 6 bases removed from V and 4 bases from J, the gap between germline ends came to 16 bases. The CDR3 spans 14 residues. The V gene's germline CDR1 is WNHNN and CDR2 SYGVQD (reference sequence). The CDR3 reads CASSPNTQGYEQYF. The CDR3 nucleotides read TGCGCCAGCAGCCCAAACACACAGGGATACGAGCAGTACTTC.

This clonotype was seen ten or more times. The V call is TRBV5-1, the J call TRBJ1-1; 7 bases fit TRBD1. V lost 0 bases, J lost 5 bases, and 1 base stayed unmatched. Germline-derived CDR1 and CDR2 are SGHRS and YFSETQ. The CDR3 runs 13 residues. The CDR3 is CASSLGRGTEAFF. In DNA form, the CDR3 reads TGCGCCAGCAGCTTGGGCAGGGGGACTGAAGCTTTCTTT.

This chain joins TRBV18 and TRBJ2-6; D possibly corresponds to TRBD2 (6 bases). The CDR3 contains 16 residues. Per germline, CDR1 KGHSH and CDR2 LQKENI. The germline V and J ends were trimmed by 3 bases and 0 bases, with 9 bases remaining between them. The CDR3 nucleotides are TGTGCCAGCTCACCTCCCGGGAGCTCTGGGGCCAACGTCCTGACTTTC. It encodes CASSPPGSSGANVLTF.

The chain links TRBV6-1 to TRBJ1-1, with unresolved D. Germline V gene data show CDR1 as MNHNS and CDR2 as SASEGT. This CDR3 is 12 amino acids long. CDR3 nucleotides: TGTGTCTGCTACCCAACCAACACTGAAGCTTTCTTT. It is translated as CVCYPTNTEAFF.

This clonotype counts as medium-sized. J is TRBJ1-2 and V is TRBV20-1; D unresolved. This CDR3 contains 13 residues. Per germline, CDR1 DFQATT and CDR2 SNEGSKA (reference sequence). The V and J ends lost 3 bases and 4 bases respectively, with 12 bases between them. The chain's CDR3 is CSARREESYGYTF. The CDR3 DNA reads TGCAGTGCTAGGAGGGAAGAAAGCTATGGCTACACCTTC.

There are many counts of this clonotype. This chain joins TRBV11-2 and TRBJ2-7; no definite D call. Germline V CDR1 and CDR2: SGHAT, FQNNGV. The CDR3 sequence is 16 residues long. The V end lost 2 bases, the J end lost 3 bases, and 17 bases lay between the germline ends. CDR3 amino acids: CASSLKDHPAFYEQYV. CDR3 in DNA: TGTGCCAGCAGCTTAAAGGATCACCCAGCCTTCTACGAGCAGTACGTC.